This TCR beta chain was captured by sequencing in a study of ipilimumab plus nivolumab after autologous stem cell transplantation (dated by TCRdb to the early 2020s). Some background on the complete study: The median number of doses received by trial patients was about five for ipilimumab and 7 to 9 for nivolumab. The intent-to-treat population of the trial consisted of approximately 40 patients. Patients in the trial were undergoing autologous transplant and had high-risk diffuse large B cell lymphoma, mature T cell lymphoma, or multiple myeloma. High-risk transplant-naive patients and patients relapsing within 3 years of a first autologous transplant were included in the myeloma cohort.

On this clone itself: The antigen this receptor binds is unknown. No much larger clonotype is one base removed from it; base qualities were not supplied.

What the research found in general, with its limitations: The authors concluded that, as post-transplant consolidation, combined checkpoint inhibition appeared tolerable. Per the authors, a biologic rationale for further study of the post-transplant checkpoint inhibition approach was offered by T cell receptor repertoire, regulatory T cell phenotype and gut microbiota profiles.

The trim is 3 bases for V and 7 bases for J, with a gap of 11 bases between the germline ends. Via the germline V gene, CDR1 is SGHDT and CDR2 YYEEEE. From the cysteine up to the phenylalanine, the CDR3 has a length of 14 residues. Only CDR3 DNA remains: 42 bases, in frame from the first base. The receptor library was made with the immunoSEQ multiplex PCR assay. Not all clones reach the TCRdb copy of this immuneACCESS table, which keeps in-frame sequences only. Checked studies attribute under half of the gap to unresolved V genes and leave the rest unexplained. The sample table records some 43,000 clones; roughly 88% of these occur just once. The ten biggest clones cover approximately 0.88% of the sample. Starting 14 to 28 days after the autologous transplant, patients began checkpoint therapy, which included ipilimumab at 1 mg/kg intravenously on day 1 of selected weeks. Patients received nivolumab at 3 mg/kg intravenously on day 1 of weeks 1, 4, 7, 10, and every two weeks through week 26. This was a Phase Ib clinical trial that tested ipilimumab plus nivolumab, given as combined checkpoint inhibition, for consolidation following autologous stem cell transplantation.

The source material was PBMCs, sampled in a trial of ipilimumab plus nivolumab as post-transplant consolidation. This TCR derives from a male donor with multiple myeloma. This chain is built from TRBV5-6 and TRBJ1-6, with TRBD1 tentatively as D gene (5 bases match). The CDR3 is CASSYTQGNSPLHF. In nucleotides, the sequence is TGTGCCAGCAGCTATACTCAGGGAAATTCACCCCTCCACTTT.